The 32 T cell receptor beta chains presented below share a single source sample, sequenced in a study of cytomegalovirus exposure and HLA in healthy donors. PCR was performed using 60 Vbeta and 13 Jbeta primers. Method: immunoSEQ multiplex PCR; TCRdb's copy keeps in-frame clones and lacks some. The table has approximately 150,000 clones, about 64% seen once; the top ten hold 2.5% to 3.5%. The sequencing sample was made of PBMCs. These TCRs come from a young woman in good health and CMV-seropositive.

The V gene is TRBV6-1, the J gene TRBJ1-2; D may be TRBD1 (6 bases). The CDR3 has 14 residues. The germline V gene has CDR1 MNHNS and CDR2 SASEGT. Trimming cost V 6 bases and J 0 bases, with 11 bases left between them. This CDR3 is CASRAGGPNYGYTF. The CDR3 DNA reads TGTGCCAGCAGGGCGGGGGGGCCTAACTATGGCTACACCTTC.

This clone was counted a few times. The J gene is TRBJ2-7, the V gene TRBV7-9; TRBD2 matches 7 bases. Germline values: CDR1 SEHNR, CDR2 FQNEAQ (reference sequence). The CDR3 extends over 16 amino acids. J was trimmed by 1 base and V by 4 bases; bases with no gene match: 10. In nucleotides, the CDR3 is TGTGCCAGCAGCTCCTGGGGGGGACCGAGTTCCTACGAGCAGTACTTC. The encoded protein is CASSSWGGPSSYEQYF.

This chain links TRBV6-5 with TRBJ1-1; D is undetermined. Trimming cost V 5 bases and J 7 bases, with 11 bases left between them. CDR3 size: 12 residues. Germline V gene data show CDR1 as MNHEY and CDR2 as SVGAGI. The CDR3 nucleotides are TGTGCCAGCAGTCAACCTCAGGATGAAGCTTTCTTT. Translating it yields CASSQPQDEAFF.

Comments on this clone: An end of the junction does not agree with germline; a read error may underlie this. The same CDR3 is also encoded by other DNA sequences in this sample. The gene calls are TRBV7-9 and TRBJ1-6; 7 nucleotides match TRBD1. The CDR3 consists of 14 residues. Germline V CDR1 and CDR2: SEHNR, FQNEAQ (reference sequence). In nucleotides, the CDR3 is TGTGCCAGCAGCCGGGACAGCAAAAATTCGCCCCTCCACTTT. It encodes CASSRDSKNSPLHF. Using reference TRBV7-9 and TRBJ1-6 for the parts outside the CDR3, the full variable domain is DTGVSQNPRHKITKRGQNVTFRCDPISEHNRLYWYRQTLGQGPEFLTYFQNEAQLEKSRLLSDRFSAERPKGSFSTLEIQRTEQGDSAMYLCASSRDSKNSPLHFGNGTRLTVT.

The CDR3 spells CASSLTPTAQTGANVLTF. CDR3 sequence (DNA): TGCGCCAGCAGCTTGACTCCAACAGCCCAGACGGGGGCCAACGTCCTGACTTTC. The chain joins TRBV5-1 to TRBJ2-6; D unresolved. Trimming left V 1 base short and J 4 bases short, with 18 bases between. The CDR3 is 18 amino acids. CDR1 is SGHRS, CDR2 YFSETQ, per germline.

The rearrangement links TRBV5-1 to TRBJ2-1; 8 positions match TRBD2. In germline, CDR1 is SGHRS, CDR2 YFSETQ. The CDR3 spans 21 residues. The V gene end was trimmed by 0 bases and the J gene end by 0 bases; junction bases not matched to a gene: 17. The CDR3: CASSLAPAGTRHGPSYNEQFF. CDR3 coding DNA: TGCGCCAGCAGCTTGGCCCCAGCCGGGACTAGGCACGGCCCCTCCTACAATGAGCAGTTCTTC. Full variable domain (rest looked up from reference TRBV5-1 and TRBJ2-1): KAGVTQTPRYLIKTRGQQVTLSCSPISGHRSVSWYQQTPGQGLQFLFEYFSETQRNKGNFPGRFSGRQFSNSRSEMNVSTLELGDSALYLCASSLAPAGTRHGPSYNEQFFGPGTRLTVL.

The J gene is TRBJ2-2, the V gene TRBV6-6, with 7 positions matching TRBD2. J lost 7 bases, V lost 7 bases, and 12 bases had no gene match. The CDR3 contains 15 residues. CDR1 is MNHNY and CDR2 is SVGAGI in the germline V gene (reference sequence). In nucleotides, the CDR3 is TGTGCCAGCACCAAACAACGGGGGGATGGCGGGGAGCTGTTTTTT. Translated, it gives CASTKQRGDGGELFF.

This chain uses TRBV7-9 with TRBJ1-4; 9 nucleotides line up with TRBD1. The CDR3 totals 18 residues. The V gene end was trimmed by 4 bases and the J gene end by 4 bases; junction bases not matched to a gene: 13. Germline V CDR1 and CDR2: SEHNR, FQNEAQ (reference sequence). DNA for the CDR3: TGTGCCAGCAGCTACTGGACAGGGGCCAATCCTTATAATGAAAAACTGTTTTTT. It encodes CASSYWTGANPYNEKLFF.

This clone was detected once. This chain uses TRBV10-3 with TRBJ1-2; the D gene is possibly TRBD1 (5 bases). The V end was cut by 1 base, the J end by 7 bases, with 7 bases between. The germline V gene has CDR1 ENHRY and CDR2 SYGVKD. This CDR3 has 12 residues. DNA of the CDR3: TGTGCCATCAGTGAGTTCGGGGGTGGCTACACCTTC. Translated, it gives CAISEFGGGYTF.

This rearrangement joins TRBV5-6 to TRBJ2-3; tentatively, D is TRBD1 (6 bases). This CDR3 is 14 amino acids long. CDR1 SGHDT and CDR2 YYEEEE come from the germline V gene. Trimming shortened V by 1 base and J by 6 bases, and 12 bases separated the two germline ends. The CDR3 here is CASSLRGGGDTQYF. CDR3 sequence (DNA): TGTGCCAGCAGCTTGCGTGGGGGCGGGGATACGCAGTATTTT.

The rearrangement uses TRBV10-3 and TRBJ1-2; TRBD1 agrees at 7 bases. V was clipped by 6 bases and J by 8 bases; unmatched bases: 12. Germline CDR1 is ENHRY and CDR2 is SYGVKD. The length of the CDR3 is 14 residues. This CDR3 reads CAISVGDSHPGYTF. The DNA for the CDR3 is TGTGCCATCAGCGTCGGGGACAGCCATCCAGGCTACACCTTC.

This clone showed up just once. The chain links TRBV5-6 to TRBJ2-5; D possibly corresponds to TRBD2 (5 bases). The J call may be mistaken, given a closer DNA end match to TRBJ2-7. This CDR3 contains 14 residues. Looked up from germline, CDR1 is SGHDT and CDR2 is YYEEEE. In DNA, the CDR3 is TGTGCCAGCAGCTTATCGGGATTTATCTACGAGCAGTACTTC. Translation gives CASSLSGFIYEQYF.

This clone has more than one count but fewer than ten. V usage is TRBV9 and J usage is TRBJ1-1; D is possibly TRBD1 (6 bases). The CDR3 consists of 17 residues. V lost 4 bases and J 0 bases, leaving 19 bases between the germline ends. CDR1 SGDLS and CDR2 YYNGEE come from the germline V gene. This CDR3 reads CASSPGGALSMNTEAFF. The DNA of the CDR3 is TGTGCCAGCAGCCCCGGGGGGGCGCTCTCAATGAACACTGAAGCTTTCTTT.

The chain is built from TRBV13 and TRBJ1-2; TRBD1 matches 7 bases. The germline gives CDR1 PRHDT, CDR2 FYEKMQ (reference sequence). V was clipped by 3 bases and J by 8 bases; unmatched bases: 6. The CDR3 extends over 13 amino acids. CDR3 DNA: TGTGCCAGCAGCTTTACAGGGGATCGCGGCTACACCTTC. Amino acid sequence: CASSFTGDRGYTF.

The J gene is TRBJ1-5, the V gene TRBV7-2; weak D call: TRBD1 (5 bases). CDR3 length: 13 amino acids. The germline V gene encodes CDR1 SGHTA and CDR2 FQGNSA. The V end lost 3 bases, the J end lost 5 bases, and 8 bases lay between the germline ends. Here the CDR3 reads CASSLTEDQPQHF. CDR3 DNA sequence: TGTGCCAGCAGCTTGACAGAGGATCAGCCCCAGCATTTT.

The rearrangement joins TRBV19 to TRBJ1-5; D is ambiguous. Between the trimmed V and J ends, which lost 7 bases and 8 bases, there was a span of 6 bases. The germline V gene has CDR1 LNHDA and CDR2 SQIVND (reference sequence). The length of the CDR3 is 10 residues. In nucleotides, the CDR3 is TGTGCCAGTACCTCTGAGCCCCAGCATTTT. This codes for CASTSEPQHF.

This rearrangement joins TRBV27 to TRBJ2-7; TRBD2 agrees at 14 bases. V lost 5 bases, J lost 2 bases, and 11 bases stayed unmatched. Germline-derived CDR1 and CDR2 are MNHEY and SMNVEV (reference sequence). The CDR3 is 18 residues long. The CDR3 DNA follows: TGTGCCAGCAGTCCGATTGGACTAGCGGGAGGAATAACCTACGAGCAGTACTTC. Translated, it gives CASSPIGLAGGITYEQYF.

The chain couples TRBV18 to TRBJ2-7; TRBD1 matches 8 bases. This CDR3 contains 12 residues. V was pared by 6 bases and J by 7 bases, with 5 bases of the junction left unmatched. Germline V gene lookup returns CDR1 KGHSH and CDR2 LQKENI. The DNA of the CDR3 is TGTGCCAGCTCTCAACAGGGGGATGAGCAGTACTTC. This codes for CASSQQGDEQYF.

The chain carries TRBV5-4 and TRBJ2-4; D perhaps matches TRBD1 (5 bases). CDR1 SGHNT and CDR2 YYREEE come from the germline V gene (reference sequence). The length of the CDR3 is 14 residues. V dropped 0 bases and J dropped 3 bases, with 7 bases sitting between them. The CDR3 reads CASSLVGVKNIQYF. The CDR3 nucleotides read TGTGCCAGCAGCTTGGTAGGGGTCAAAAACATTCAGTACTTC.

DNA of the CDR3: TGTGCCAGCAGGCCGGACTGGGGAAACAATGAGCAGTTCTTC. This codes for CASRPDWGNNEQFF. J is TRBJ2-1 and V is TRBV6-4; D may be TRBD2 (5 bases). CDR1 MRHNA and CDR2 SNTAGT come from the germline V gene. V lost 6 bases and J lost 5, with 14 bases in between. This CDR3 is 14 amino acids long.

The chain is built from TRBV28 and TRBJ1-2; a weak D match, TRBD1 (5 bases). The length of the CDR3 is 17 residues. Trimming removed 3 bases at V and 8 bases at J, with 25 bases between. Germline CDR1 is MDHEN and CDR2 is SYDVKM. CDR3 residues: CASSLRFGGPPRRGYTF. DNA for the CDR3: TGTGCCAGCAGTTTGCGGTTCGGGGGACCCCCACGGCGGGGCTACACCTTC.

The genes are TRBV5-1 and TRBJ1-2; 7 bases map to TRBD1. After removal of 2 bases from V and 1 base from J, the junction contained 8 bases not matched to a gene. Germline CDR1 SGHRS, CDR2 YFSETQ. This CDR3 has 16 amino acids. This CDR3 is CASSFGGTADNYGYTF. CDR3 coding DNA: TGCGCCAGCAGCTTTGGCGGGACAGCTGATAACTATGGCTACACCTTC.

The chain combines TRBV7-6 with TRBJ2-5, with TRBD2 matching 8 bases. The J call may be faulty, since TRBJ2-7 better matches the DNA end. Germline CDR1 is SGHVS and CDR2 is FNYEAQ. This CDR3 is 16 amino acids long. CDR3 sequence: CASSPLAGLLSYEQYF. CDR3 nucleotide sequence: TGTGCCAGCAGCCCTTTAGCGGGACTCCTATCCTACGAGCAGTACTTC.

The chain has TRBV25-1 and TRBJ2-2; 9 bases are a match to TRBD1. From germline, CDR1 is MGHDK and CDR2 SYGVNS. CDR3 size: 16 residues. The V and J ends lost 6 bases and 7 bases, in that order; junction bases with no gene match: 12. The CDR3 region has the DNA TGTGCCAGCAGAAAGAAAGGGACAGGGCCTCACGGGGAGCTGTTTTTT. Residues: CASRKKGTGPHGELFF.

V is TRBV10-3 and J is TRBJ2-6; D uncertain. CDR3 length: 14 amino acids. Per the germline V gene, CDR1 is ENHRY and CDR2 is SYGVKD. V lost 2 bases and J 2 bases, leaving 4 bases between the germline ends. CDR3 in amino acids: CAISEVAGANVLTF. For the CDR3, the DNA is TGTGCCATCAGTGAGGTAGCTGGGGCCAACGTCCTGACTTTC.

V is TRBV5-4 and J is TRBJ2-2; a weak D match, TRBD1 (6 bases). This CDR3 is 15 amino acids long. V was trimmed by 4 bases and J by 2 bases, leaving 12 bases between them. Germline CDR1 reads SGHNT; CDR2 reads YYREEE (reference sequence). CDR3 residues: CASSPGVYNTGELFF. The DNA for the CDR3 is TGTGCCAGCAGCCCAGGGGTGTATAACACCGGGGAGCTGTTTTTT. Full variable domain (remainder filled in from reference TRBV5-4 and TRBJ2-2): ETGVTQSPTHLIKTRGQQVTLRCSSQSGHNTVSWYQQALGQGPQFIFQYYREEENGRGNFPPRFSGLQFPNYSSELNVNALELDDSALYLCASSPGVYNTGELFFGEGSRLTVL.

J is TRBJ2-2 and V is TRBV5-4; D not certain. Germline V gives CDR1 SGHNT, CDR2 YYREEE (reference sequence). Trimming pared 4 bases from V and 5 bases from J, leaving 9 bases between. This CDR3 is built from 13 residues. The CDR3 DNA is TGTGCCAGCAGCATGACTCCGACCGGGGAGCTGTTTTTT. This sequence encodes CASSMTPTGELFF.

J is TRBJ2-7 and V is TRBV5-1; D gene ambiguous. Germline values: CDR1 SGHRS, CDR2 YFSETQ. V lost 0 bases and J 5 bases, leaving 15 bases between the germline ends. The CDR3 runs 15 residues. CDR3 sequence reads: CASSLDGRPLDEQYF. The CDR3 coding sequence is TGCGCCAGCAGCTTGGACGGCAGGCCCCTCGACGAGCAGTACTTC.

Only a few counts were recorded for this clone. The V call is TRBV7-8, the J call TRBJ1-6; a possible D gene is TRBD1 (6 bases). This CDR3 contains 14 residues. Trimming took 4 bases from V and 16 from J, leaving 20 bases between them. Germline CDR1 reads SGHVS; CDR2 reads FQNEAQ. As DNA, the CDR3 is TGTGCCAGCAGCTCAGATTCATGGGGGCCACTGCTCCACTTT. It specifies CASSSDSWGPLLHF.

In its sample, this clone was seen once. The CDR3 region is CASSQGHSNQPQHF. The CDR3, as DNA: TGCGCCAGCAGCCAGGGACACAGCAATCAGCCCCAGCATTTT. V and J are TRBV4-1 and TRBJ1-5, with D tentatively TRBD1 (6 bases). The germline V gene encodes CDR1 MGHRA and CDR2 YSYEKL. Trimming took off 3 bases at V and 1 base at J, with 7 bases between the two ends. This CDR3 region has 14 residues.

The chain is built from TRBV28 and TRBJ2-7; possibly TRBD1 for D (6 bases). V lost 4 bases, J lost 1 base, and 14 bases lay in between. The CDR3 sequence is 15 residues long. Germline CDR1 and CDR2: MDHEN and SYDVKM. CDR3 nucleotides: TGTGCCAGCAGTTCCCCCCAGGGGCATTCCTACGAGCAGTACTTC. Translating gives CASSSPQGHSYEQYF.

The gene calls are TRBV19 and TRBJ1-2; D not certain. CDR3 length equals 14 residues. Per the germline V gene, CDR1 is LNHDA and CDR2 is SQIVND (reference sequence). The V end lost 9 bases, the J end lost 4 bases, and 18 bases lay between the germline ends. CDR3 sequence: CASQSAGGIYGYTF. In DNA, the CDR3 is TGTGCCAGCCAATCTGCTGGAGGGATCTATGGCTACACCTTC.